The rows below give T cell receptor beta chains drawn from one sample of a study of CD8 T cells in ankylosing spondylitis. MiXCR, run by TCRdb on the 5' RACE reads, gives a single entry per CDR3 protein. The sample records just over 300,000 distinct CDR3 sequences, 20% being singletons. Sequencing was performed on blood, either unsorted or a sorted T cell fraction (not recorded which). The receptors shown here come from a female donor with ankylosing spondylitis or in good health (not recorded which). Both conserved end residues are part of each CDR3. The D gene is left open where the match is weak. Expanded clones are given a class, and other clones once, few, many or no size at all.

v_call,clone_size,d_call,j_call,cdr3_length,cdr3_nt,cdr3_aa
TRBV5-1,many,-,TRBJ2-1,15,TGCGCCAGCAGCCTGTGGGGAGACTCCTACAATGAGCAGTTCTTC,CASSLWGDSYNEQFF
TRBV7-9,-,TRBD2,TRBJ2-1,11,TGTGCCAGCAGATTAGCGGGCGAGCAGTTCTTC,CASRLAGEQFF
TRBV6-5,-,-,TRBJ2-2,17,TGTGCCAGCAGTTACTCGGGGGGGCAGGGGACCACCGGGGAGCTGTTTTTT,CASSYSGGQGTTGELFF
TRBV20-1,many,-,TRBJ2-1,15,TGCAGTGCCCCTAGGTCGGGGCGGGCATACAATGAGCAGTTCTTC,CSAPRSGRAYNEQFF
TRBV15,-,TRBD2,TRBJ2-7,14,TGTGCCACCTCGCGGGGAAGCGGGGTTTACGAGCAGTACTTC,CATSRGSGVYEQYF
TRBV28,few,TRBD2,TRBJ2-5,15,TGTGCCAGCAGTTGGGGACTAGCGGGGGTTTCGGCCCAGTACTTC,CASSWGLAGVSAQYF
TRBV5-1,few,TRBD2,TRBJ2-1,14,TGCGCCAGCAGCCTGACTAGCGGCCGACCCCTTCCGTTCTTC,CASSLTSGRPLPFF
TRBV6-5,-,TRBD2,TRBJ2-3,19,TGTGCCAGCAGTTACGGGCTAGCGGGAGGGCCAACTCAAACAGAAACGCAGTATTTT,CASSYGLAGGPTQTETQYF
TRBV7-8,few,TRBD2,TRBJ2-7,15,TGTGCCAGCAGCTTAGACTATAGCGGGAGAGACGAGCAGTACTTC,CASSLDYSGRDEQYF
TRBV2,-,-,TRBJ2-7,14,TGTGCCAGCATCGGCGGTAAGCGGGTCTACGAGCAGTACTTC,CASIGGKRVYEQYF
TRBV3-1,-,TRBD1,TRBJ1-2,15,TGTGCCAGCAGCCAAGTCGGACAGGGGTGGTCTGGCTACACCTTC,CASSQVGQGWSGYTF
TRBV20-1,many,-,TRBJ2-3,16,TGCAGTGCTAGAGTACCCGGGACAACTAGCACAGATACGCAGTATTTT,CSARVPGTTSTDTQYF
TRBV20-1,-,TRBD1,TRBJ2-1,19,TGCAGTGCTTGGAAAGACAGGGGTTCTCTCGCGGACCTTTACAATGAGCAGTTCTTC,CSAWKDRGSLADLYNEQFF
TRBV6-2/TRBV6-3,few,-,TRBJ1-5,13,TGTGCCAGCAGTCCTAGCCCTGGGCAGCCCCAGCATTTT,CASSPSPGQPQHF
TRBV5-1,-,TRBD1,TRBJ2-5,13,TGCGCCAGCAGAGCCGGGACAGAAGAGACCCAGTACTTC,CASRAGTEETQYF
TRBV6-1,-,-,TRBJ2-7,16,TGTGCCAGCGGAAACCCCCGCGGGGGCACCACCTACGAGCAGTACTTC,CASGNPRGGTTYEQYF
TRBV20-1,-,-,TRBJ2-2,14,TGCAGTGCTGCCGGGGGAGACATCACCGGGGAGCTGTTTTTT,CSAAGGDITGELFF
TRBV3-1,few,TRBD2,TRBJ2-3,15,TGTGCCAGCAGCCCCGGGGGCGGGAGGACAGATACGCAGTATTTT,CASSPGGGRTDTQYF